This T cell receptor beta chain was recorded in a study of shared clonotypes between healthy human individuals. Study background: Donors, aged 18 to 49, were a couple of women and three men.

Assay: immunoSEQ multiplex PCR; the TCRdb copy retains only in-frame clones and omits some. The table has around 500,000 clones, approximately 80% seen once. Sequencing used PBMCs. The sequence was collected from a woman aged 40 to 55 in good health. Some clones in this sample may be carry-over from other donors' samples.

The CDR3: CASSLAPGAGTDTQYF. CDR3 in DNA: TGTGCCAGCAGCTTAGCGCCGGGGGCGGGCACAGATACGCAGTATTTT. The genes are TRBV7-2 and TRBJ2-3; D tentatively fits TRBD1 or TRBD2 (6 bases each). CDR1 SGHTA and CDR2 FQGNSA come from the germline V gene. The V and J ends lost 0 bases and 1 base respectively, with 11 bases between them. This CDR3 region has 16 residues.